The 2 T cell receptor beta chains given below trace back to one sample, sequenced in a study of T cell responses to AZD1222 COVID-19 vaccine. Libraries were prepared by immunoSEQ multiplex PCR; TCRdb keeps only in-frame clonotypes and omits some of them. The sample gives 95,000 to 100,000 clones, more than 85% of which show up once; 15% to 20% is in the top ten. The specimen was peripheral blood, collected on day 0 of AZD1222 vaccination. Receptors were obtained from an adult in good health.

The J gene is TRBJ2-3, the V gene TRBV30, with no clear D. V was clipped by 3 bases and J by 6 bases, with 10 bases between them. Germline V lookup: CDR1 GTSNPN, CDR2 SVGIG (reference sequence). The CDR3 has 12 residues. Written as DNA, the CDR3 is TGTGCCTGGAGCAATGAAGGGGATACGCAGTATTTT. This sequence encodes CAWSNEGDTQYF.

This clone came up once. The J gene is TRBJ2-7, the V gene TRBV14; TRBD1 matches at 7 bases. The length of the CDR3 is 14 residues. The V gene end was trimmed by 4 bases and the J gene end by 2 bases; junction bases not matched to a gene: 5. Germline V gene data show CDR1 as SGHDN and CDR2 as FVKESK. CDR3 sequence (DNA): TGTGCCAGCAGCCCCCGACAGGGTCCCTACGAGCAGTACTTC. This codes for CASSPRQGPYEQYF.